This T cell receptor beta chain derives from a study of CD8+ T cells in alopecia areata. Study background: Treated patients were given 5 to 10 mg oral tofacitinib twice daily.

Described treatment: oral pan-JAK inhibitor, 5-10 mg twice daily. Both peripheral blood and punch biopsies of lesional scalp skin were obtained from patients who had alopecia areata. This clone was picked up a small number of times. The sample contains more than one DNA sequence encoding this CDR3. Trimming stripped 4 bases from V and 6 bases from J, with 6 bases between. Germline CDR1 is SQVTM and CDR2 is ANQGSEA. CDR3 length: 11 residues. Sequencing templates came from extracted RNA that was reverse transcribed into cDNA. The assay was immunoSEQ multiplex PCR, and TCRdb's table has in-frame clones only and misses some. This table holds 140,000 to 150,000 clones, nearly 55% found once.

The sequencing used CD8+ T cells sorted from blood, collected at week 4, from a patient treated with tofacitinib. The chain links TRBV29-1 to TRBJ2-2; D is unclear. This clonotype was sampled from a human donor with alopecia areata. The CDR3 protein is CSVASAGELFF. For the CDR3, the DNA is TGCAGCGTTGCTTCCGCCGGGGAGCTGTTTTTT.